The 20 T cell receptor beta chains below all came from one sample that was sequenced in a study of shared clonotypes between healthy human individuals. The protocol was immunoSEQ multiplex PCR, while the TCRdb copy is restricted to in-frame clones and leaves out a portion. The table records around 600,000 clones, 85% to 95% of them present only once. CD45RO-negative, CCR7-selected cells formed the naive CD8 fraction, which excluded terminally differentiated effector memory CD45RA+ cells. The specimen was naive CD8+ T cells sorted from blood. These receptors came from a woman in her thirties in good health.

V is TRBV28 and J is TRBJ2-5; D may be TRBD1 (5 bases). This CDR3 contains 14 residues. Germline lookup yields CDR1 MDHEN and CDR2 SYDVKM. With 6 bases removed from V and 1 base from J, the gap between germline ends came to 12 bases. Here the CDR3 reads CASRETDPQETQYF. As DNA, the CDR3 is TGTGCCAGCAGGGAGACAGACCCCCAAGAGACCCAGTACTTC.

J is TRBJ2-5 and V is TRBV28, with 7 bases identical to TRBD2. CDR3 length: 13 amino acids. Per germline, CDR1 MDHEN and CDR2 SYDVKM. V shed 6 bases, J shed 5 bases, and the junction held 6 bases outside the gene matches. The DNA of the CDR3 is TGTGCCAGCAGGCCGGCTAGCGGCGAGACCCAGTACTTC. It specifies CASRPASGETQYF.

J is TRBJ2-7 and V is TRBV19, with D perhaps given as TRBD1 or TRBD2 (5 bases each). CDR1 is LNHDA, CDR2 SQIVND, per germline (reference sequence). The CDR3 is 14 amino acids. V lost 5 bases and J 4 bases, leaving 15 bases between the germline ends. The CDR3 loop reads CASSAGTALYEQYF. The CDR3 DNA is TGTGCCAGTAGTGCCGGGACGGCTCTGTACGAGCAGTACTTC.

The rearrangement uses TRBV10-3 and TRBJ2-7; no definite D call. Trimming took off 0 bases at V and 2 bases at J, with 17 bases between the two ends. The CDR3 is made up of 17 amino acids. Germline CDR1 and CDR2: ENHRY and SYGVKD. DNA of the CDR3: TGTGCCATCAGTGAGTCCAATCTGGCAGGCAAAACCTACGAGCAGTACTTC. It encodes CAISESNLAGKTYEQYF.

CDR3 sequence reads: CASSPSGQLNTEAFF. CDR3 bases: TGTGCCAGCAGTCCCAGCGGACAGCTGAACACTGAAGCTTTCTTT. The J gene is TRBJ1-1, the V gene TRBV28; TRBD1 is a possible D gene (6 bases). The CDR3 has 15 residues. V was trimmed by 5 bases and J by 0 bases, leaving 13 bases between them. The germline gives CDR1 MDHEN, CDR2 SYDVKM.

J is TRBJ1-4 and V is TRBV30; 8 nucleotides line up with TRBD1. CDR1 and CDR2 from the germline V gene are GTSNPN and SVGIG (reference sequence). This CDR3 is built from 14 residues. V was pared by 4 bases and J by 8 bases, with 9 bases of the junction left unmatched. CDR3 in amino acids: CAWTKGQEGEKLFF. DNA for the CDR3: TGTGCCTGGACCAAGGGACAGGAGGGCGAAAAACTGTTTTTT. Full variable domain (remainder filled in from reference TRBV30 and TRBJ1-4): SQTIHQWPATLVQPVGSPLSLECTVEGTSNPNLYWYRQAAGRGLQLLFYSVGIGQISSEVPQNLSASRPQDRQFILSSKKLLLSDSGFYLCAWTKGQEGEKLFFGSGTQLSVL.

In this sample, this clone turned up once. V gene TRBV27 combines with J gene TRBJ1-2; D not certain. V shed 5 bases and J shed 3 bases, with 13 bases lying between them. The CDR3 contains 14 residues. CDR1 is MNHEY and CDR2 is SMNVEV in the germline V gene (reference sequence). Written as DNA, the CDR3 is TGTGCCAGCAGTCAAGGAGCAGGATACTATGGCTACACCTTC. Translated, it gives CASSQGAGYYGYTF.

The chain combines TRBV4-1 with TRBJ2-7; TRBD1 matches at 7 bases. The CDR3 has 15 residues. J gave up 3 bases and V 2 bases, and 7 bases lay outside the gene matches. Germline V gives CDR1 MGHRA, CDR2 YSYEKL. The CDR3 loop reads CASSQPWDRIYEQYF. DNA for the CDR3: TGCGCCAGCAGCCAACCCTGGGACAGAATCTACGAGCAGTACTTC.

This chain joins TRBV9 and TRBJ1-5, with a weak D call TRBD1 (5 bases). V was trimmed by 2 bases and J by 5 bases, leaving 14 bases between them. Germline CDR1 SGDLS, CDR2 YYNGEE. The CDR3 is made up of 15 amino acids. CDR3 in amino acids: CASSVQGLADQPQHF. In DNA form, the CDR3 reads TGTGCCAGCAGCGTGCAGGGCTTAGCAGATCAGCCCCAGCATTTT.

This chain links TRBV7-8 with TRBJ2-7, with D uncertain. The CDR3 loop spans 15 amino acids. CDR1 is SGHVS, CDR2 FQNEAQ, per germline. The V gene lost 4 bases and the J gene lost 5 bases, with 18 bases spanning the gap. Here the CDR3 reads CASSWGGSFADEQYF. Here the CDR3 DNA reads TGTGCCAGCAGCTGGGGTGGTTCCTTCGCGGACGAGCAGTACTTC.

CDR3 DNA: TGTGCCAGCAGTTCCGCGGGAGTACAGTTCTTC. Translation: CASSSAGVQFF. The rearrangement uses TRBV27 and TRBJ2-1, with 7 bases matching TRBD2. The CDR3 consists of 11 residues. The V segment lost 4 bases and the J segment 13 bases; nucleotides outside the gene matches: 4. Germline loops: CDR1 MNHEY, CDR2 SMNVEV (reference sequence).

The chain carries TRBV28 and TRBJ1-1, with D maybe TRBD1 (6 bases). The V gene's germline CDR1 is MDHEN and CDR2 SYDVKM. V lost 3 bases to trimming and J lost 0 bases, with 11 bases between them. There are 15 residues in the CDR3. CDR3 region: CASSFPGEMNTEAFF. Written as DNA, the CDR3 is TGTGCCAGCAGTTTCCCAGGGGAGATGAACACTGAAGCTTTCTTT.

The chain combines TRBV11-1 with TRBJ2-1; 12 positions match TRBD2. This CDR3 has 17 amino acids. Germline V CDR1 and CDR2: SGHAT, FQDESV (reference sequence). V lost 5 bases and J lost 2; bases outside the gene matches: 7. As DNA, the CDR3 is TGTGCCAGCAGCAGAGGGACTAGCGGGTATACCTACAATGAGCAGTTCTTC. Protein product: CASSRGTSGYTYNEQFF.

This clone was detected once. The J gene is TRBJ2-7, the V gene TRBV6-5, with D possibly matching TRBD2 (5 bases). Per germline, CDR1 MNHEY and CDR2 SVGAGI. Deletions cut 0 bases from V and 5 bases from J, with 11 bases between. The CDR3 consists of 14 residues. The DNA of the CDR3 is TGTGCCAGCAGTTACTCGAGGGTCGAGGACGAGCAGTACTTC. Translated, it gives CASSYSRVEDEQYF.

This clone came up once. The gene calls are TRBV2 and TRBJ2-5, with D tentatively TRBD2 (6 bases). The CDR3 contains 14 residues. Germline CDR1 SNHLY, CDR2 FYNNEI. V was pared by 2 bases and J by 5 bases, with 12 bases between. The CDR3 region is CASSEPPSVETQYF. CDR3 sequence (DNA): TGTGCCAGCAGTGAACCCCCTAGCGTGGAGACCCAGTACTTC. The variable domain in full, with the rest retrieved from reference TRBV2 and TRBJ2-5, is EPEVTQTPSHQVTQMGQEVILRCVPISNHLYFYWYRQILGQKVEFLVSFYNNEISEKSEIFDDQFSVERPDGSNFTLKIRSTKLEDSAMYFCASSEPPSVETQYFGPGTRLLVL.

The rearrangement uses TRBV29-1 and TRBJ2-7; D may be TRBD2 (6 bases). V lost 1 base to trimming and J lost 2 bases, with 12 bases between them. Per the germline V gene, CDR1 is SQVTM and CDR2 is ANQGSEA. The CDR3 loop spans 14 amino acids. The CDR3 nucleotides read TGCAGCGTTGAAGGAATGGGCGGGACCTACGAGCAGTACTTC. As protein: CSVEGMGGTYEQYF.

The gene calls are TRBV27 and TRBJ1-2, with unresolved D. The CDR3 consists of 14 residues. Germline lookup yields CDR1 MNHEY and CDR2 SMNVEV (reference sequence). V shed 3 bases and J shed 0 bases, with 8 bases lying between them. The CDR3 region is CASSFLGSNYGYTF. As DNA, the CDR3 is TGTGCCAGCAGTTTCCTCGGGTCTAACTATGGCTACACCTTC.

The J gene is TRBJ2-3, the V gene TRBV9; D unresolved. Between the trimmed V and J ends, which lost 1 base and 0 bases, there was a span of 6 bases. Germline values: CDR1 SGDLS, CDR2 YYNGEE. The CDR3 loop spans 14 amino acids. CDR3 DNA sequence: TGTGCCAGCAGCGTAAAACTGAGCACAGATACGCAGTATTTT. This sequence encodes CASSVKLSTDTQYF.

The chain carries TRBV5-6 and TRBJ2-1, with 9 bases matching TRBD2. Germline CDR1 SGHDT, CDR2 YYEEEE. V dropped 0 bases and J dropped 2; count of bases not matched to a gene: 0. There are 15 residues in the CDR3. In DNA form, the CDR3 reads TGTGCCAGCAGCTTGGGGACTAGCGCCTACAATGAGCAGTTCTTC. It translates to CASSLGTSAYNEQFF.

This rearrangement joins TRBV10-3 to TRBJ2-1; D remains unclear. Trimming took off 2 bases at V and 4 bases at J, with 9 bases between the two ends. The germline V gene has CDR1 ENHRY and CDR2 SYGVKD. There are 14 residues in the CDR3. The CDR3 protein is CAISERRLYNEQFF. CDR3 in DNA: TGTGCCATCAGTGAGCGGCGTCTTTACAATGAGCAGTTCTTC.